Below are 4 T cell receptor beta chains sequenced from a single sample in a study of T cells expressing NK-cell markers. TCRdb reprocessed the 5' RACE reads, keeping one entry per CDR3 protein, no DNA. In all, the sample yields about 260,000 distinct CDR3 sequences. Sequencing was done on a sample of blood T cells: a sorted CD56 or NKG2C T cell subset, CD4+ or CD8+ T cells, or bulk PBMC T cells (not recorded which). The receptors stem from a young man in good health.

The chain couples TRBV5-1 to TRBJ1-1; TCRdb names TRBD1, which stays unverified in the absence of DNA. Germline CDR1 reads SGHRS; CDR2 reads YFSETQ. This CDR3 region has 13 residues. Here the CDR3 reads CASSLGRGRQAFF.

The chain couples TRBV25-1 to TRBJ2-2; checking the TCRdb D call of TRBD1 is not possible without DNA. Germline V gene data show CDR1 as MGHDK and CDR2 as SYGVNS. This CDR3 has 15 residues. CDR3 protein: CASKPGPKNTGELFF.

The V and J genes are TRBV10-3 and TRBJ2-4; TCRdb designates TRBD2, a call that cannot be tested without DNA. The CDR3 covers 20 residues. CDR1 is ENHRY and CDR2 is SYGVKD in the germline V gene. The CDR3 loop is CAISETSGLAGGITKNIQYF.

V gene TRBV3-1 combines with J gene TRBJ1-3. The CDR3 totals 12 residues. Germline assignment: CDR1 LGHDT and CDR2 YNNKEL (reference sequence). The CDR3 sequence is CASSPTGNTIYF.